This TCR beta chain emerged from a study of graft-versus-host responses after intestinal transplantation. Study context: Anti-thymocyte globulin induction, then tacrolimus and steroids for about 3 years, went to all recipients.

CDR1 is LNHDA and CDR2 is SQIVND in the germline V gene (reference sequence). This CDR3 is 13 amino acids long. J gave up 7 bases and V 4 bases, and 7 bases lay outside the gene matches. Findings and caveats of the study: Some patients had graft-donor T cell macrochimerism. In their allografts, the ratios of graft-versus-host to host-versus-graft T cell clones were high. Declining HvG levels early post-transplant were linked to peak circulating GvH clone levels. Investigators detected GvH clones in recipient marrow, with some emerging earlier in ileum or blood.

With regard to this clone: Its antigen is unknown.

Method: immunoSEQ multiplex PCR; TCRdb's copy keeps in-frame clones and lacks some. The sample includes more than 80,000 clones, over 80% of them seen just once. The origin of this receptor is a human donor who received an intestinal transplant. V gene TRBV19 combines with J gene TRBJ2-7; 7 nucleotides align to TRBD1. The material was unstimulated CD8+ T cells sorted from spleen or lymph node cells, obtained before intestinal transplant. CDR3 in amino acids: CASSRQGPWEQYF. CDR3 DNA sequence: TGTGCCAGTAGTAGACAGGGACCTTGGGAGCAGTACTTC.